The text below deals with one T cell receptor beta chain. The record originates from a study of blood T cell repertoires in COVID-19. Looking at the study overall: Researchers got acute and convalescent COVID-19 samples from the United States, Italy and Spain. PBMCs, B-cell-depleted T cells, or T cells provided the cDNA or gDNA that made up the material.

Authors' methods: Amplification with reference gene primers provided the estimates of nucleated cell counts. Some clones are missing from TCRdb's copy, which holds only in-frame ones; the method was immunoSEQ multiplex PCR. V, J and clone size were drawn from that table, and D and trimming were deduced from the DNA. Of some 160,000 clones listed, around four fifths were seen once; the top ten hold over 10%. CDR3 length equals 15 residues. V trimming: 4 bases; J trimming: 7 bases; junction bases outside the gene matches: 10. The germline gives CDR1 SEHNR, CDR2 FQNEAQ (reference sequence). The sequencing input was peripheral blood. V gene TRBV7-9 combines with J gene TRBJ1-5; 7 positions agree with TRBD1. This clonotype was sampled from a man between 65 and 85 years old who had recovered from COVID-19. The CDR3 DNA reads as TGTGCCAGCAGCTCGGGACAGTCGGAAGGGCAGCCCCAGCATTTT. Translated, it gives CASSSGQSEGQPQHF.